The table lists the clone carrying this T cell receptor (beta chain) with a few counts. Its cognate antigen is unknown. The CDR3 contains 15 residues. Germline V CDR1 and CDR2: MRHNA, SNTAGT. The trim removed 5 bases at V and 0 bases at J, leaving 6 bases unmatched. The sample originates from a study of breast tumors, draining lymph nodes, adjacent tissues. TCRdb recomputed calls from the multiplex PCR reads with MiXCR, one row per CDR3 protein. The sample consists of about 21,000 distinct CDR3 sequences, roughly 40% of them appearing once. Overall study findings and caveats: The lymph node origin of tumor T cells was framed as consistent with a hypothesis, not demonstrated. Tumor and nontumor repertoires were significantly more similar in luminal-like than in basal-like breast cancer. Compared with lymph nodes, tumors were less diverse; compared with nontumor tissue, more.

The sample was breast tumor tissue. V gene TRBV6-4 combines with J gene TRBJ2-7, with 8 nucleotides matching TRBD2. This sequence was found in a female donor with breast cancer. Some clones in this sample may be carry-over from other donors' samples. CDR3 amino acids: CASSREAGDSYEQYF. In nucleotides, the CDR3 is TGTGCCAGCAGTAGGGAAGCGGGAGACTCCTACGAGCAGTACTTC.